This T cell receptor beta chain was sequenced in a study of shared T cell receptors in the human thymus. Libraries were prepared by immunoSEQ multiplex PCR; TCRdb keeps only in-frame clonotypes and omits some of them. The repertoire consists of hundreds of thousands of clones, with 70% to 80% occurring once and the leading ten covering around 0.013%. Trimming removed 4 bases from V and 3 bases from J; junction bases left unmatched: 9. CDR1 SEHNR and CDR2 FQNEAQ come from the germline V gene (reference sequence). This CDR3 has 15 amino acids. The table lists this clone with a few counts. These data are also associated with another study on human thymus T cells. That source notes: Thymic and blood repertoires showed apparently biased V and J gene usage.

This clonotype was sampled from a boy in the first two years of life with a congenital heart defect. What was sequenced was thymocytes. This sequence joins TRBV7-9 and TRBJ2-7; 7 nucleotides agree with TRBD1. This CDR3 is CASSSPRTGFYEQYF. CDR3 coding DNA: TGTGCCAGCAGCTCTCCTAGGACAGGTTTCTACGAGCAGTACTTC.